This entry concerns a single T cell receptor beta chain. The sample belongs to a study of control samples from healthy donors and cancer patients. Generated by immunoSEQ multiplex PCR, the TCRdb table keeps only in-frame clones and is missing some. This sample has some 120,000 clones, with roughly 90% found just once. CDR1 is SGDLS, CDR2 YYNGEE, per germline. V dropped 4 bases and J dropped 3 bases, with 6 bases sitting between them. This CDR3 has 12 amino acids. The origin of this receptor is a man in his late teens or twenties in good health. This sequence joins TRBV9 and TRBJ2-3; D gene uncertain. Sample: blood. In nucleotides, the CDR3 is TGTGCCAGCAGCCCAATAACAGATACGCAGTATTTT. This encodes CASSPITDTQYF.